These T cell receptor beta chains were read from a single sample in a study of cytomegalovirus exposure and HLA in healthy donors. Some clones are missing from TCRdb's copy, which holds only in-frame ones; the method was immunoSEQ multiplex PCR. Of over 120,000 clones detected, more than 75% appear once; the ten largest clones hold less than 3%. The sample taken for sequencing was PBMCs. The receptor set was obtained from a man aged 45-60 years in good health and CMV-seronegative. The CDR3 runs from the conserved cysteine through the conserved F or W. The D gene is left open where the match is weak. Expanded clones are given a class, and other clones once, few, many or no size at all.

CAILRDGSQGSGNTEAFF | TGTGCCATCTTACGTGATGGGTCACAGGGAAGTGGGAACACTGAAGCTTTCTTT | - | TRBJ1-1 | - | TRBV28
CASSRDNPRANVLTF | TGTGCCAGCTCGCGAGACAATCCCAGGGCCAACGTCCTGACTTTC | - | TRBJ2-6 | - | TRBV18
CASRLVDRGHYGYTF | TGTGCCAGCAGGTTGGTGGACAGGGGGCACTATGGCTACACCTTC | - | TRBJ1-2 | TRBD1 | TRBV5-5
CASSGLAGGPGEQYF | TGTGCCAGCAGCGGACTAGCGGGAGGGCCAGGCGAGCAGTACTTC | once | TRBJ2-7 | TRBD2 | TRBV7-2
CASSLSTGHGYTF | TGTGCCAGCAGCCTTTCTACAGGCCATGGCTACACCTTC | - | TRBJ1-2 | - | TRBV5-4
CASSFLSPGQGYEQYF | TGTGCCAGCAGTTTCCTTAGCCCGGGACAAGGATACGAGCAGTACTTC | - | TRBJ2-7 | - | TRBV28
CSARIGTVHSNQPQHF | TGCAGCGCCCGCATTGGGACAGTACATAGCAATCAGCCCCAGCATTTT | - | TRBJ1-5 | TRBD1 | TRBV29-1
CASSLREGSTDTQYF | TGCGCCAGCAGCTTACGGGAGGGAAGCACAGATACGCAGTATTTT | - | TRBJ2-3 | TRBD2 | TRBV5-1
CASSFGLGETQYF | TGCGCCAGCAGCTTCGGACTAGGGGAGACCCAGTACTTC | - | TRBJ2-5 | TRBD2 | TRBV5-1
CASSQGQDYEQYF | TGCGCCAGCAGCCAGGGACAGGACTACGAGCAGTACTTC | few | TRBJ2-7 | TRBD1 | TRBV5-1
CASSWRGTGEFEQYF | TGTGCCAGCAGCTGGAGGGGGACAGGGGAATTCGAGCAGTACTTC | - | TRBJ2-7 | TRBD1 | TRBV7-4
CASSGRDRGSYEQYF | TGTGCCAGCAGCGGCCGGGACAGGGGATCCTACGAGCAGTACTTC | - | TRBJ2-7 | - | TRBV21-1
CAWRTGGAGGEKLFF | TGTGCCTGGAGGACAGGGGGCGCGGGGGGTGAAAAACTGTTTTTT | once | TRBJ1-4 | TRBD1 | TRBV30
CASKGVNTEAFF | TGTGCCTCTAAAGGGGTGAACACTGAAGCTTTCTTT | - | TRBJ1-1 | - | TRBV30
CASSDRVINQPQHF | TGTGCCAGCTCTGACAGGGTGATCAATCAGCCCCAGCATTTT | - | TRBJ1-5 | TRBD1 | TRBV19
CASSLSPLRDSVPEAFF | TGTGCCAGCAGCTTATCCCCCCTCCGAGATTCGGTTCCTGAAGCTTTCTTT | - | TRBJ1-1 | - | TRBV7-9
CASGLLEADTQYF | TGTGCTAGTGGTTTGTTGGAGGCAGATACGCAGTATTTT | - | TRBJ2-3 | - | TRBV12-5
CASSDGDRGVNTEAFF | TGTGCCAGCAGTGATGGGGACAGGGGAGTGAACACTGAAGCTTTCTTT | - | TRBJ1-1 | TRBD1 | TRBV6-1
CASSIDQAGNQPQHF | TGTGCCAGTAGTATAGATCAAGCAGGGAATCAGCCCCAGCATTTT | - | TRBJ1-5 | - | TRBV19
CASSLVGDITYEQYF | TGTGCCAGCAGCTTGGTAGGGGACATAACTTACGAGCAGTACTTC | - | TRBJ2-7 | - | TRBV5-6
CASSLGQGPNQPQHF | TGTGCCAGCAGTCTTGGACAGGGGCCGAATCAGCCCCAGCATTTT | - | TRBJ1-5 | TRBD1 | TRBV9
CASSPLRSGNIQYF | TGTGCCAGCAGTCCCCTCAGATCTGGTAACATTCAGTACTTC | once | TRBJ2-4 | - | TRBV27
CASSSGLAGADAKNIQYF | TGTGCCAGCAGCTCTGGACTAGCGGGAGCGGACGCCAAAAACATTCAGTACTTC | - | TRBJ2-4 | TRBD2 | TRBV7-9
CASSSRLAGDAETQYF | TGCGCCAGCAGCTCGCGACTAGCGGGAGACGCGGAGACCCAGTACTTC | - | TRBJ2-5 | TRBD2 | TRBV5-1
CASSETGANVLTF | TGCGCCAGCAGTGAGACAGGGGCCAACGTCCTGACTTTC | - | TRBJ2-6 | - | TRBV10-1
CSALFGVNTEAFF | TGCAGCGCTCTGTTCGGGGTGAACACTGAAGCTTTCTTT | - | TRBJ1-1 | - | TRBV29-1
CASSLAPGGQETQYF | TGCGCCAGCAGCTTGGCCCCGGGGGGCCAAGAGACCCAGTACTTC | few | TRBJ2-5 | TRBD2 | TRBV5-1
CASSLENRGINQPQHF | TGTGCCAGCAGCTTAGAAAACAGGGGTATCAATCAGCCCCAGCATTTT | - | TRBJ1-5 | TRBD1 | TRBV7-8
CASSDSAGGADTQYF | TGTGCCAGCAGTGATTCTGCGGGAGGGGCAGATACGCAGTATTTT | - | TRBJ2-3 | TRBD2 | TRBV25-1
CASTGTRSQPQHF | TGTGCCAGCACCGGGACACGGTCTCAGCCCCAGCATTTT | - | TRBJ1-5 | - | TRBV28
CASSQGTKKYF | TGTGCCAGCAGCCAAGGGACAAAAAAGTATTTT | - | TRBJ2-3 | - | TRBV4-2
CASSPAGNTGELFF | TGTGCCAGCAGTCCCGCAGGGAACACCGGGGAGCTGTTTTTT | once | TRBJ2-2 | - | TRBV6-6
CASSGTSATYEQYF | TGTGCCAGCAGCGGGACTAGCGCGACCTACGAGCAGTACTTC | once | TRBJ2-7 | TRBD2 | TRBV2
CASSTRPGLAVRETQYF | TGTGCCAGCAGTACCCGGCCGGGACTAGCGGTTAGAGAGACCCAGTACTTC | few | TRBJ2-5 | TRBD2 | TRBV27
CASSSTSGRAGREQFF | TGTGCCAGCAGTTCGACTAGCGGGAGGGCCGGCCGTGAGCAGTTCTTC | - | TRBJ2-1 | TRBD2 | TRBV28
CASSPWQQATEAFF | TGTGCCAGCAGCCCTTGGCAGCAGGCCACTGAAGCTTTCTTT | - | TRBJ1-1 | - | TRBV2
CASSLSLTSGSLSTDTQYF | TGTGCCAGCAGTTTATCGTTAACTAGCGGGAGCCTTAGCACAGATACGCAGTATTTT | - | TRBJ2-3 | TRBD2 | TRBV27
CASSEAGWGNSPLHF | TGTGCCAGCAGTGAGGCGGGGTGGGGAAATTCACCCCTCCACTTT | few | TRBJ1-6 | - | TRBV2
CASSLTQGYGYTF | TGTGCCAGCAGCTTGACCCAGGGCTATGGCTACACCTTC | few | TRBJ1-2 | - | TRBV14
CASSKVPGQGGTQYF | TGTGCCAGCAGCAAAGTTCCGGGACAGGGAGGGACCCAGTACTTC | - | TRBJ2-5 | TRBD1 | TRBV7-6
CASSPPPGLAGGHEGDTQYF | TGTGCCAGTAGTCCGCCGCCGGGACTAGCGGGGGGCCATGAAGGGGATACGCAGTATTTT | - | TRBJ2-3 | TRBD2 | TRBV19
CASRGLRTSGRYEQYF | TGTGCCAGCAGGGGGCTACGGACTAGCGGGAGGTACGAGCAGTACTTC | - | TRBJ2-7 | TRBD2 | TRBV27
CASSAGQGELYGYTF | TGTGCCAGCAGCGCGGGACAGGGGGAACTCTATGGCTACACCTTC | once | TRBJ1-2 | TRBD1 | TRBV9
CASSGTSGATYEQYF | TGCGCCAGCAGCGGGACTAGCGGGGCTACCTACGAGCAGTACTTC | once | TRBJ2-7 | TRBD2 | TRBV5-1
CASGLVHGGGHSGANVLTF | TGTGCTAGTGGTTTGGTACACGGCGGGGGGCACTCTGGGGCCAACGTCCTGACTTTC | - | TRBJ2-6 | TRBD2 | TRBV12-5
CASSSHRDRGPYEQYF | TGCGCCAGCAGCTCTCACCGGGACAGGGGGCCCTACGAGCAGTACTTC | - | TRBJ2-7 | TRBD1 | TRBV5-1
CASSTGMYSNQPQHF | TGTGCCAGCAGCACAGGGATGTATAGCAATCAGCCCCAGCATTTT | - | TRBJ1-5 | - | TRBV2
CASSESLGLAGGGNEQFF | TGCGCCAGCAGTGAATCGCTGGGACTAGCGGGGGGCGGGAATGAGCAGTTCTTC | once | TRBJ2-1 | TRBD2 | TRBV10-2
CASSLLGREKGTDTQYF | TGTGCCAGCAGCTTGCTGGGGCGGGAGAAGGGCACAGATACGCAGTATTTT | - | TRBJ2-3 | TRBD2 | TRBV5-6